The 31 T cell receptor beta chains below all came from one sample that was sequenced in a study of blood T cell repertoires in COVID-19. Repertoires were generated with immunoSEQ multiplex PCR, while TCRdb's copy carries only in-frame clones and drops some. The table includes about 210,000 clones, about nine tenths detected once. The sequencing input was peripheral blood. The receptors come from a man between 18 and 29 years old with active or convalescent COVID-19.

The chain carries TRBV30 and TRBJ2-7; 7 bases are shared with TRBD1. Germline CDR1 reads GTSNPN; CDR2 reads SVGIG (reference sequence). The J segment lost 0 bases and the V segment lost 3 bases, leaving 11 bases of the junction unmatched. The CDR3 consists of 16 residues. The DNA for the CDR3 is TGTGCCTGGAGGGGGTTTAGGGGGCCGTTCTCCTACGAGCAGTACTTC. Translated: CAWRGFRGPFSYEQYF.

J is TRBJ1-2 and V is TRBV19, with 9 bases lining up with TRBD1. Trimming removed 7 bases from V and 8 bases from J; junction bases left unmatched: 8. The CDR3 has 13 residues. The germline V gene encodes CDR1 LNHDA and CDR2 SQIVND (reference sequence). CDR3 in DNA: TGTGCCAGTACCGCCTGGGACAGGGTCGGCTACACCTTC. Its protein product is CASTAWDRVGYTF.

The V and J genes are TRBV12-3 or TRBV12-4 and TRBJ2-3; no firm D call. The germline V and J ends were trimmed by 1 base and 6 bases, with 5 bases remaining between them. The CDR3 extends over 12 amino acids. The CDR3 coding sequence is TGTGCCAGCAGTTTAGGAGCTGATACGCAGTATTTT. It yields the protein CASSLGADTQYF.

The genes are TRBV2 and TRBJ1-3; D is undetermined. V shed 0 bases and J shed 11 bases, with 8 bases lying between them. Germline V gene lookup returns CDR1 SNHLY and CDR2 FYNNEI. This CDR3 has 12 amino acids. CDR3 amino acids: CASSEARESIYF. The CDR3 nucleotides read TGTGCCAGCAGTGAAGCGAGGGAATCCATATATTTT. Filled out from reference TRBV2 and TRBJ1-3, the complete variable domain reads EPEVTQTPSHQVTQMGQEVILRCVPISNHLYFYWYRQILGQKVEFLVSFYNNEISEKSEIFDDQFSVERPDGSNFTLKIRSTKLEDSAMYFCASSEARESIYFGEGSWLTVV.

This clone is a singleton in its sample. V is TRBV5-1 and J is TRBJ1-4; 7 bases align to TRBD1. CDR3 length: 14 amino acids. V lost 4 bases, J lost 7 bases, and 7 bases stayed unmatched. CDR1 is SGHRS and CDR2 is YFSETQ in the germline V gene. CDR3 amino acids: CASSIGGGGEKLFF. The DNA for the CDR3 is TGCGCCAGCAGCATAGGGGGCGGCGGTGAAAAACTGTTTTTT.

This rearrangement joins TRBV15 to TRBJ1-4, with TRBD1 matching over 10 bases. V shed 4 bases and J 6 bases; nucleotides not matched to a gene: 8. This CDR3 comprises 16 residues. CDR1 and CDR2 from the germline V gene are LNHNV and YYDKDF (reference sequence). The CDR3 spells CATSTRGQGSYEKLFF. In DNA, the CDR3 is TGTGCCACCAGCACTCGGGGACAGGGGTCTTATGAAAAACTGTTTTTT.

This clone occurred once. CDR3 DNA sequence: TGTGCCAGCAGTGAATTGAGCCCGGTTCCGCCCCAGCATTTT. It yields the protein CASSELSPVPPQHF. The chain joins TRBV6-1 to TRBJ1-5; D ambiguous. Trimming shortened V by 2 bases and J by 9 bases, and 14 bases separated the two germline ends. The germline V gene encodes CDR1 MNHNS and CDR2 SASEGT. The CDR3 covers 14 residues.

This rearrangement joins TRBV29-1 to TRBJ2-3, with TRBD1 as a possible D gene (7 bases). CDR3 length: 15 residues. Trimming shortened V by 3 bases and J by 2 bases, and 15 bases separated the two germline ends. Germline V CDR1 and CDR2: SQVTM, ANQGSEA. The CDR3 protein is CSVEEGAGPTDTQYF. The CDR3 bases are TGCAGCGTTGAGGAGGGGGCCGGCCCCACAGATACGCAGTATTTT.

This chain uses TRBV18 with TRBJ2-5; 12 bases agree with TRBD2. From germline, CDR1 is KGHSH and CDR2 LQKENI. The length of the CDR3 is 15 residues. The ends lost 7 bases at V and 1 base at J; junction bases unmatched: 4. CDR3 region: CASLRTSGTQETQYF. The CDR3 bases are TGTGCCAGCTTAAGGACTAGCGGGACCCAAGAGACCCAGTACTTC.

The J gene is TRBJ2-2, the V gene TRBV11-2; D gene ambiguous. The CDR3 has 13 amino acids. Germline CDR1 reads SGHAT; CDR2 reads FQNNGV. Trimming took off 3 bases at V and 3 bases at J, with 5 bases between the two ends. The CDR3 is CASSLSYTGELFF. CDR3 nucleotides: TGTGCCAGCAGCTTGAGTTACACCGGGGAGCTGTTTTTT.

The chain combines TRBV7-3 with TRBJ2-3; 16 positions agree with TRBD2. Trimming removed 5 bases from V and 4 bases from J; junction bases left unmatched: 3. Germline lookup yields CDR1 SGHTA and CDR2 FQGTGA. The length of the CDR3 is 16 residues. Here the CDR3 reads CASSLGLAGGADTQYF. The CDR3, as DNA: TGTGCCAGCAGCCTGGGACTAGCGGGAGGGGCAGATACGCAGTATTTT.

The table lists this clone with a few counts. This rearrangement joins TRBV7-2 to TRBJ2-1; 10 nucleotides line up with TRBD2. Trimming took 3 bases from V and 8 from J; bases not matched to a gene: 10. The CDR3 has 16 residues. In germline, CDR1 is SGHTA, CDR2 FQGNSA. CDR3 sequence: CASSFTSGVRLDEQFF. The CDR3 bases are TGTGCCAGCAGCTTTACTAGCGGGGTAAGATTGGATGAGCAGTTCTTC.

The rearrangement joins TRBV19 to TRBJ1-2, with 8 bases lining up with TRBD1. There are 16 residues in the CDR3. Trimming at V came to 4 bases and at J to 4 bases, leaving 11 bases not matched to a gene. Germline V lookup: CDR1 LNHDA, CDR2 SQIVND (reference sequence). The DNA for the CDR3 is TGTGCCAGTAGTACCACAACAGGGGGACCGTTCTATGGCTACACCTTC. It yields the protein CASSTTTGGPFYGYTF.

The chain employs TRBV4-1 and TRBJ1-6, with D possibly TRBD1 on 5 matching bases. V dropped 0 bases and J dropped 9 bases, with 15 bases sitting between them. Germline-derived CDR1 and CDR2 are MGHRA and YSYEKL. The CDR3 consists of 16 residues. DNA of the CDR3: TGCGCCAGCAGCCAAGATTTAGGGGTCACCAGTTCACCCCTCCACTTT. It codes for CASSQDLGVTSSPLHF.

This clone was seen more than once but under ten times. The chain employs TRBV7-2 and TRBJ1-1; no clear D gene. With 7 bases removed from V and 2 bases from J, the gap between germline ends came to 11 bases. Germline lookup yields CDR1 SGHTA and CDR2 FQGNSA. The CDR3 sequence is 13 residues long. In DNA form, the CDR3 reads TGTGCCAGCAAATCTAACAGAAACACTGAAGCTTTCTTT. Translating gives CASKSNRNTEAFF.

The V gene is TRBV5-1, the J gene TRBJ1-4; D remains ambiguous. Germline CDR1 is SGHRS and CDR2 is YFSETQ. The V gene lost 2 bases and the J gene lost 6 bases, with 14 bases spanning the gap. The CDR3 totals 15 residues. CDR3 coding DNA: TGCGCCAGCAGCTTCGGCCCCTCGGAGGATGAAAAACTGTTTTTT. Translated, it gives CASSFGPSEDEKLFF.

This chain uses TRBV5-1 with TRBJ2-5; D uncertain. Germline loops: CDR1 SGHRS, CDR2 YFSETQ. V shed 4 bases and J shed 3 bases, with 4 bases lying between them. The CDR3 sequence is 11 residues long. The CDR3: CASSLEETQYF. As DNA, the CDR3 is TGCGCCAGCAGCCTTGAAGAGACCCAGTACTTC.

This chain uses TRBV5-4 with TRBJ2-1; 8 bases are shared with TRBD2. The V gene end was trimmed by 3 bases and the J gene end by 6 bases; junction bases not matched to a gene: 8. This CDR3 is 15 amino acids long. Germline CDR1 SGHNT, CDR2 YYREEE (reference sequence). The CDR3 DNA sequence: TGTGCCAGCAGCTCAGGTCGGAGCGGGAGCAATGAGCAGTTCTTC. Protein product: CASSSGRSGSNEQFF.

The CDR3 sequence is CASRTPRGGVNTEAFF. CDR3 bases: TGTGCCAGCAGGACCCCACGGGGAGGAGTGAACACTGAAGCTTTCTTT. The rearrangement uses TRBV2 and TRBJ1-1, with D unresolved. CDR1 and CDR2 from the germline V gene are SNHLY and FYNNEI. The V end was cut by 6 bases, the J end by 0 bases, with 17 bases between. The CDR3 runs to 16 residues. Based on the CDR3 plus reference TRBV2 and TRBJ1-1, the full variable domain is EPEVTQTPSHQVTQMGQEVILRCVPISNHLYFYWYRQILGQKVEFLVSFYNNEISEKSEIFDDQFSVERPDGSNFTLKIRSTKLEDSAMYFCASRTPRGGVNTEAFFGQGTRLTVV.

The CDR3 loop reads CASSLRGAMNTEAFF. The CDR3, as DNA: TGTGCCAGCAGCCTCCGAGGCGCCATGAACACTGAAGCTTTCTTT. This rearrangement joins TRBV7-2 to TRBJ1-1; D ambiguous. This CDR3 spans 15 amino acids. Trimming took off 5 bases at V and 0 bases at J, with 13 bases between the two ends. Germline-derived CDR1 and CDR2 are SGHTA and FQGNSA.

The chain joins TRBV6-5 to TRBJ2-2; the match to TRBD1 covers 8 bases. The CDR3 is made up of 16 amino acids. CDR1 and CDR2 (germline): MNHEY, SVGAGI. Trimming removed 4 bases from V and 6 bases from J; junction bases left unmatched: 10. In DNA form, the CDR3 reads TGTGCCAGCAGTTCCGGGACAGGAACCGGCGCCGGGGAGCTGTTTTTT. It specifies CASSSGTGTGAGELFF.

The chain is built from TRBV27 and TRBJ1-6, with 9 bases fitting TRBD1. Germline CDR1 reads MNHEY; CDR2 reads SMNVEV (reference sequence). The CDR3 consists of 15 residues. The ends lost 3 bases at V and 8 bases at J; junction bases unmatched: 5. CDR3 DNA sequence: TGTGCCAGCAGTTTCAACAGGGGGCAAGATTCACCCCTCCACTTT. Its translation: CASSFNRGQDSPLHF.

This chain uses TRBV7-3 with TRBJ2-2; 7 bases line up with TRBD2. Germline V gene sequence: CDR1 SGHTA, CDR2 FQGTGA. The CDR3 runs 17 residues. Unmatched junction bases numbered 8, after V lost 2 bases and J lost 2 bases. The CDR3 sequence: CASSLLGGNLNTGELFF. The CDR3 region has the DNA TGTGCCAGCAGCTTATTGGGAGGGAATTTAAACACCGGGGAGCTGTTTTTT.

V gene TRBV5-4 combines with J gene TRBJ1-6, with 10 bases identical to TRBD1. Trimming at V came to 4 bases and at J to 8 bases, leaving 3 bases not matched to a gene. The length of the CDR3 is 14 residues. CDR1 is SGHNT and CDR2 is YYREEE in the germline V gene (reference sequence). This chain's CDR3 is CASSRGTGDSPLHF. Written as DNA, the CDR3 is TGTGCCAGCAGCCGCGGGACAGGGGATTCACCCCTCCACTTT.

V is TRBV6-5 and J is TRBJ1-1, with TRBD1 matching over 9 bases. The CDR3 spans 12 residues. Looked up from germline, CDR1 is MNHEY and CDR2 is SVGAGI. Losses at the gene ends were 11 bases for V and 7 bases for J; bases not matched to a gene: 8. This CDR3 reads CAGGTGQSEAFF. CDR3 nucleotide sequence: TGTGCCGGCGGGACAGGGCAGAGTGAAGCTTTCTTT.

The chain uses TRBV10-3 and TRBJ2-6; tentative D call: TRBD2 (5 bases). The length of the CDR3 is 14 residues. From germline, CDR1 is ENHRY and CDR2 SYGVKD. V lost 9 bases and J lost 4, with 13 bases in between. CDR3: CAIGEGGGANVLTF. The CDR3 nucleotides read TGTGCCATAGGAGAGGGCGGCGGGGCCAACGTCCTGACTTTC.

In its sample, this clone was seen once. V is TRBV6-5 and J is TRBJ2-1; 10 bases are shared with TRBD2. Germline CDR1 is MNHEY and CDR2 is SVGAGI. The CDR3 is 16 amino acids. V was clipped by 4 bases and J by 7 bases; unmatched bases: 10. CDR3 bases: TGTGCCAGCAGTTCCCCGGGGGCTAGCGGGAGAAATGAGCAGTTCTTC. It is translated as CASSSPGASGRNEQFF.

The rearrangement links TRBV20-1 to TRBJ1-6, with 9 bases lining up with TRBD1. The CDR3 spans 13 residues. The V and J ends lost 3 bases and 7 bases, in that order; junction bases with no gene match: 1. Germline CDR1 DFQATT, CDR2 SNEGSKA (reference sequence). CDR3 DNA sequence: TGCAGTGCTAGTGACAGGGGGAATTCACCCCTCCACTTT. Translating it yields CSASDRGNSPLHF.

V usage is TRBV5-4 and J usage is TRBJ2-5; the match to TRBD1 covers 9 bases. After removal of 4 bases from V and 5 bases from J, the junction contained 6 bases not matched to a gene. Germline CDR1 reads SGHNT; CDR2 reads YYREEE (reference sequence). This CDR3 is 14 amino acids long. Here the CDR3 DNA reads TGTGCCAGCAGCCGGGGACAGGGTCAGGAGACCCAGTACTTC. Amino acids: CASSRGQGQETQYF.

The chain couples TRBV4-1 to TRBJ1-3; D is possibly TRBD1 (5 bases). The germline gives CDR1 MGHRA, CDR2 YSYEKL. Trimming removed 1 base from V and 0 bases from J, with 7 bases in between. CDR3 size: 15 residues. CDR3 DNA: TGCGCCAGCAGCCAAGCGGACAACTCTGGAAACACCATATATTTT. It is translated as CASSQADNSGNTIYF.

V usage is TRBV12-3 or TRBV12-4 and J usage is TRBJ2-1; weak D call: TRBD1 (5 bases). The V and J ends lost 8 bases and 4 bases respectively, with 12 bases between them. The CDR3 extends over 13 amino acids. DNA for the CDR3: TGTGCCAGCTCTGAGGCAGGGTACAATGAGCAGTTCTTC. It is translated as CASSEAGYNEQFF.